This T cell receptor beta chain was recovered during a study of T-cell reconstitution after alpha-beta-depleted transplantation in children. This clonotype was detected a few times. Using unique molecular identifiers, the investigators prepared the TCRbeta library. In TCRdb, the PCR reads were re-called with MiXCR into one record per CDR3 protein. This table holds 600,000 to 700,000 distinct CDR3 sequences, 15% to 20% found once. Germline V lookup: CDR1 KGHDR, CDR2 SFDVKD. Trimming removed 4 bases from V and 5 bases from J; junction bases left unmatched: 6. The CDR3 is 15 residues long. The sample consisted of PBMCs from the stem cell graft donor, taken from the stem cell graft. J is TRBJ1-2 and V is TRBV24-1; TRBD1 matches 10 bases. The clonotype was recovered from a human donor who donated a stem cell graft to a child with acute myeloid leukemia. The CDR3 spells CATSEWTGGGYGYTF. The CDR3, as DNA: TGTGCCACCAGTGAGTGGACAGGGGGAGGGTATGGCTACACCTTC.